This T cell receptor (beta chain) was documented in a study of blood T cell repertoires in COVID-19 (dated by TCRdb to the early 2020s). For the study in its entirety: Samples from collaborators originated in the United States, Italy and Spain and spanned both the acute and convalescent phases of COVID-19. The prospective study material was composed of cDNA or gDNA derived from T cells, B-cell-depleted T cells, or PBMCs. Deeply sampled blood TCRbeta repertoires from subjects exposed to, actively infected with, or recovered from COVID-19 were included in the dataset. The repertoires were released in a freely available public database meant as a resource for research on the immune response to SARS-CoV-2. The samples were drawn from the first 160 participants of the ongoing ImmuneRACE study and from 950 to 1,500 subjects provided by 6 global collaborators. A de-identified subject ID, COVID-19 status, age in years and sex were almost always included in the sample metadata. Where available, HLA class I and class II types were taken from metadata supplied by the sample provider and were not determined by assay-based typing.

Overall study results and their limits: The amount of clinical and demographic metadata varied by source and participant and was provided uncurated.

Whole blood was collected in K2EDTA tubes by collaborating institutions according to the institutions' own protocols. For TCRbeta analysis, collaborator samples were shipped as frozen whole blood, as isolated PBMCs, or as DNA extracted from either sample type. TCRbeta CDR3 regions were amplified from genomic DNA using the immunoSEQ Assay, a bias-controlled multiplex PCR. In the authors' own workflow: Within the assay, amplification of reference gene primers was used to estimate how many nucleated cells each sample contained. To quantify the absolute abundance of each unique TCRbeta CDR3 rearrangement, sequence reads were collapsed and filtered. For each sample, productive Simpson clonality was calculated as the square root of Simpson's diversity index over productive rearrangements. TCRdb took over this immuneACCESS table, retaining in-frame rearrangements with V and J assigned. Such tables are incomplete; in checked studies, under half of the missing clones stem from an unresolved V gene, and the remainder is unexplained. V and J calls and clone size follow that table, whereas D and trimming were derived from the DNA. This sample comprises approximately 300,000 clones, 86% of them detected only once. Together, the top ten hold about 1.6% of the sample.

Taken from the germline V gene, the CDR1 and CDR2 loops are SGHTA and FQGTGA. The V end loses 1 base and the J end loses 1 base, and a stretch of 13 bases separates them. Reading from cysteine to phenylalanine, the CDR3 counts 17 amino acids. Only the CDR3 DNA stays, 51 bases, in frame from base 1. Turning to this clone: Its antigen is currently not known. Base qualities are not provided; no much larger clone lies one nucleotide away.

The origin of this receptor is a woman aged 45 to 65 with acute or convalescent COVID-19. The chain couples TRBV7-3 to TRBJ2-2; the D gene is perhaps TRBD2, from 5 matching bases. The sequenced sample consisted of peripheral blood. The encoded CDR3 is CASSLRPAGLNTGELFF. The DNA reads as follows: TGTGCCAGCAGCTTAAGACCGGCGGGCTTGAACACCGGGGAGCTGTTTTTT.